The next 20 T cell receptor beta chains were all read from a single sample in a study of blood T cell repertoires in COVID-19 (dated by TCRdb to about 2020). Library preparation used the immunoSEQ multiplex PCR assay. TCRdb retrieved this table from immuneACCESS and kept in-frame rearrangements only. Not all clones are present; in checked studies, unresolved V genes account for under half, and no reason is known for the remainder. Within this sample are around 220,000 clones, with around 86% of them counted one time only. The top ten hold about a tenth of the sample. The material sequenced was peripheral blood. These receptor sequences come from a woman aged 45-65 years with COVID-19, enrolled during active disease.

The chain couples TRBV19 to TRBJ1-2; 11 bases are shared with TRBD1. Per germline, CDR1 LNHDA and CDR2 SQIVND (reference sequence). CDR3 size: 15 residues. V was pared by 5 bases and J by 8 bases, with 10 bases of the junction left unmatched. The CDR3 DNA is TGTGCCAGTAGTCCCGGGACAGGGGGTTTGGTGGGCTACACCTTC. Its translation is CASSPGTGGLVGYTF.

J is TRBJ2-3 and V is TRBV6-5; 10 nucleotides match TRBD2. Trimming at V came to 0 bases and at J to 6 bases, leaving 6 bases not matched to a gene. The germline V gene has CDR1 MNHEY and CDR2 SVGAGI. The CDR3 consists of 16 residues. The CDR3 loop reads CASSYSPSGGQDTQYF. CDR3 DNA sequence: TGTGCCAGCAGTTACTCCCCTAGCGGGGGCCAGGATACGCAGTATTTT.

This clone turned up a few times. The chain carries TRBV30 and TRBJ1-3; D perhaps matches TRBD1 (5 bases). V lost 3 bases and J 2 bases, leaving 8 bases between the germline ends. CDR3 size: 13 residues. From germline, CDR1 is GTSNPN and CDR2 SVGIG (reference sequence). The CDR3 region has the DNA TGTGCCTGGAGGCAGGGAACTGGAAACACCATATATTTT. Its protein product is CAWRQGTGNTIYF.

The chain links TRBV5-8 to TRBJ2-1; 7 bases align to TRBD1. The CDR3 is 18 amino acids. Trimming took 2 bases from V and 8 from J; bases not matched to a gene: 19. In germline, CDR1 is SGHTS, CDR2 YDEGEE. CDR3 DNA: TGTGCCAGCAGCTTAGAGACAGGGCAAGCCTCCGCTTGGCATGAGCAGTTCTTC. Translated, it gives CASSLETGQASAWHEQFF.

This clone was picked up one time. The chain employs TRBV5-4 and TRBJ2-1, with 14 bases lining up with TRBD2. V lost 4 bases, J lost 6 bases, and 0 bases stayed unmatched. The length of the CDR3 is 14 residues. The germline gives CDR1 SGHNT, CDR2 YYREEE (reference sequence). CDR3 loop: CASSGTSGGNEQFF. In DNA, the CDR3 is TGTGCCAGCAGCGGGACTAGCGGGGGCAATGAGCAGTTCTTC. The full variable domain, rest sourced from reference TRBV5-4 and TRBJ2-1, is ETGVTQSPTHLIKTRGQQVTLRCSSQSGHNTVSWYQQALGQGPQFIFQYYREEENGRGNFPPRFSGLQFPNYSSELNVNALELDDSALYLCASSGTSGGNEQFFGPGTRLTVL.

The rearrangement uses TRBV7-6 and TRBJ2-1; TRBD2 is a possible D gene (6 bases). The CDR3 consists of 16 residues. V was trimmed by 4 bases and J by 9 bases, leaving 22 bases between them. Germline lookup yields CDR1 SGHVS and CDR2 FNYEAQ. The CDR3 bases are TGTGCCAGCAGCTCGTTCCGGGACTCCGTCGAGAGTGAGCAGTTCTTC. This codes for CASSSFRDSVESEQFF.

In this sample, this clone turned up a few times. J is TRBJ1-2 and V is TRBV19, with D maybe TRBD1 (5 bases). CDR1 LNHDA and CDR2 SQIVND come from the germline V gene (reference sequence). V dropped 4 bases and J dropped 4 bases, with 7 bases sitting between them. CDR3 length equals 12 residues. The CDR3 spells CASSRDSYGYTF. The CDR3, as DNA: TGTGCCAGTAGTAGAGACAGCTATGGCTACACCTTC.

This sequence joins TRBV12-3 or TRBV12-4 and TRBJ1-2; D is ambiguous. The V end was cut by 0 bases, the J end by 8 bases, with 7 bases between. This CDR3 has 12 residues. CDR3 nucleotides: TGTGCCAGCAGTTTAGCCGGGTTGGGCTACACCTTC. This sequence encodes CASSLAGLGYTF.

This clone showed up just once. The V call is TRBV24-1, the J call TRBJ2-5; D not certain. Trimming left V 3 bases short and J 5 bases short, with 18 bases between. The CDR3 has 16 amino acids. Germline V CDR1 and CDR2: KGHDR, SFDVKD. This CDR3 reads CATSDGEWFSSETQYF. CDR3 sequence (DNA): TGTGCCACCAGTGATGGAGAATGGTTTTCTTCGGAGACCCAGTACTTC.

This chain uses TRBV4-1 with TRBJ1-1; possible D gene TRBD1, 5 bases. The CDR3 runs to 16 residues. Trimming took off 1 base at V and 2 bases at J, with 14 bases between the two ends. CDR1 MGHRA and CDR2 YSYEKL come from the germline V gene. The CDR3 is CASSQGNRRANTEAFF. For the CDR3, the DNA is TGCGCCAGCAGCCAAGGTAATCGCAGGGCAAACACTGAAGCTTTCTTT.

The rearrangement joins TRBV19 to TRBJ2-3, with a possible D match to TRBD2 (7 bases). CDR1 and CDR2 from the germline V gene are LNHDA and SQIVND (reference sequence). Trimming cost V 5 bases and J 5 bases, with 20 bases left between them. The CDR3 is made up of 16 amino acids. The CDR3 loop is CASSGGLGGRGDTQYF. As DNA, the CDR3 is TGTGCCAGTAGTGGGGGTCTGGGGGGGCGAGGAGATACGCAGTATTTT. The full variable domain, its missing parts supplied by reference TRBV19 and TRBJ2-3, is DGGITQSPKYLFRKEGQNVTLSCEQNLNHDAMYWYRQDPGQGLRLIYYSQIVNDFQKGDIAEGYSVSREKKESFPLTVTSAQKNPTAFYLCASSGGLGGRGDTQYFGPGTRLTVL.

This chain's CDR3 is CASMGEGYGYTF. As DNA, the CDR3 is TGTGCCAGCATGGGAGAGGGATATGGCTACACCTTC. This rearrangement joins TRBV27 to TRBJ1-2; D not resolved. The CDR3 consists of 12 residues. Germline lookup yields CDR1 MNHEY and CDR2 SMNVEV (reference sequence). V shed 7 bases and J shed 5 bases, with 11 bases lying between them.

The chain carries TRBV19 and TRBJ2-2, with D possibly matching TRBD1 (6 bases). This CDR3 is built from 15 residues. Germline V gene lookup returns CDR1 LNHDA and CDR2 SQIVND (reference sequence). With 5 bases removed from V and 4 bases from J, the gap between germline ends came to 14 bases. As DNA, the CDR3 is TGTGCCAGTAGTCTCGACGGACAGCTCACCGGGGAGCTGTTTTTT. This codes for CASSLDGQLTGELFF. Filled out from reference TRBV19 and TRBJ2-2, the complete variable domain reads DGGITQSPKYLFRKEGQNVTLSCEQNLNHDAMYWYRQDPGQGLRLIYYSQIVNDFQKGDIAEGYSVSREKKESFPLTVTSAQKNPTAFYLCASSLDGQLTGELFFGEGSRLTVL.

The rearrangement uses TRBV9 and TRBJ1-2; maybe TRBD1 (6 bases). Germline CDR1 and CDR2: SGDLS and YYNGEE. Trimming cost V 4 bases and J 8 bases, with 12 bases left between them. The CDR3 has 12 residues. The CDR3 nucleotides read TGTGCCAGCAGCTCAGACAGGACCGGCTACACCTTC. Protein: CASSSDRTGYTF.

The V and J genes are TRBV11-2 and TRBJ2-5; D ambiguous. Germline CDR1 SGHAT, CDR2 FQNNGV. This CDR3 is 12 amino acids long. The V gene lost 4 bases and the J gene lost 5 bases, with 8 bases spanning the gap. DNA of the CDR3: TGTGCCAGCAGCTCAATCGAGGAGACCCAGTACTTC. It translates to CASSSIEETQYF.

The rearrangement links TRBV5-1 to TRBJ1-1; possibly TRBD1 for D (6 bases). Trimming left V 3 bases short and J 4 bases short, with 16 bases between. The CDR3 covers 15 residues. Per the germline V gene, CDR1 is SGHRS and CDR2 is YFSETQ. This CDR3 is CASSSGQSTFTEAFF. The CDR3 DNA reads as TGCGCCAGCAGCTCCGGACAGTCCACATTCACTGAAGCTTTCTTT.

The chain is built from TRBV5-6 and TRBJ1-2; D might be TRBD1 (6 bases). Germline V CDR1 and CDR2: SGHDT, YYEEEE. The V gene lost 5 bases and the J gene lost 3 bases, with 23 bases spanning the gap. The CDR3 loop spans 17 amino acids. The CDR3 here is CASSYGQLLTSYYGYTF. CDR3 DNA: TGTGCCAGCAGTTATGGACAGCTCCTTACCTCATACTATGGCTACACCTTC.

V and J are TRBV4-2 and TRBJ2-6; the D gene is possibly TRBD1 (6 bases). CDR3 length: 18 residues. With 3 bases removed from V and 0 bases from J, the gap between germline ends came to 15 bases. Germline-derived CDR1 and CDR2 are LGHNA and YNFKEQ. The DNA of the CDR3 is TGTGCCAGCAGCCATGATGGACAGTCCTCCTCTGGGGCCAACGTCCTGACTTTC. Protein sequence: CASSHDGQSSSGANVLTF.

CDR3 sequence reads: CASNPGLAGKETQYF. The CDR3, as DNA: TGTGCCAGCAACCCGGGACTAGCGGGAAAAGAGACCCAGTACTTC. The rearrangement uses TRBV27 and TRBJ2-5; 13 bases are shared with TRBD2. Unmatched junction bases numbered 5, after V lost 7 bases and J lost 3 bases. The CDR3 contains 15 residues. CDR1 MNHEY and CDR2 SMNVEV come from the germline V gene (reference sequence).

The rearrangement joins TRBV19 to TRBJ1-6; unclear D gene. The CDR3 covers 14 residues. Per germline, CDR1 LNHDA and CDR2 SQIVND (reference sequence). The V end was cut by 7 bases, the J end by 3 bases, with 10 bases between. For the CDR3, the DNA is TGTGCCAGTAACCCCTACAGCTATAATTCACCCCTCCACTTT. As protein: CASNPYSYNSPLHF.